This T cell receptor beta chain was sequenced in a study of T cell responses to AZD1222 COVID-19 vaccine. Whole-study results and caveats: None of the repertoires were sampled until the peak T cell response had passed. Donors were mostly white British, more females; clonal diversity possibly underestimated. The study identified only five to seven AZD1222 recipients as seropositive at baseline. Nearly half of the spike-specific TCRs reportedly recognize variant regions that carry no mutations.

Note on this clone: What it recognizes is unknown.

TCRdb's copy holds only in-frame clones and misses some; the assay was immunoSEQ multiplex PCR. The sample records roughly 140,000 clones, 80% to 95% being singletons. The source of this sequence is an adult who received the AZD1222 COVID-19 vaccine. The sequenced sample was peripheral blood, obtained 28 days after the second AZD1222 dose.

CDR3 sequence reads: CASSFPGTGVEKLFF. CDR3 in DNA: TGTGCCAGCAGCTTTCCCGGGACAGGGGTTGAAAAACTGTTTTTT. V usage is TRBV7-9 and J usage is TRBJ1-4; 10 bases are a match to TRBD1. CDR1 SEHNR and CDR2 FQNEAQ come from the germline V gene (reference sequence). V dropped 3 bases and J dropped 7; count of bases not matched to a gene: 5. The CDR3 loop spans 15 amino acids.